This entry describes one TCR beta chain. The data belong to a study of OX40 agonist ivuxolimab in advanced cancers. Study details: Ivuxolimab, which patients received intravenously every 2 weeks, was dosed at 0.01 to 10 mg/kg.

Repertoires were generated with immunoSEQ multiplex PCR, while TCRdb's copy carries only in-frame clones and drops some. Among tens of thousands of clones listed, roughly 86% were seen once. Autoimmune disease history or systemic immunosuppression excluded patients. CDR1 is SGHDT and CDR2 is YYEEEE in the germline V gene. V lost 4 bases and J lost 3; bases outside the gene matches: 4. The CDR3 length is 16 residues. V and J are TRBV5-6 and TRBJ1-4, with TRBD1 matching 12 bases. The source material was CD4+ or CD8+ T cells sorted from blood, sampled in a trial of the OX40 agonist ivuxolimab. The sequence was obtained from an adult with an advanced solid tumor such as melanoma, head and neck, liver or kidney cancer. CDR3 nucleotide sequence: TGTGCCAGCAGCGGGACAGGGGGCCTCGCTAATGAAAAACTGTTTTTT. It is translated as CASSGTGGLANEKLFF.